The 26 T cell receptor beta chains reported below all come from one sample, sequenced in a study of CD8+ T cells in alopecia areata. As the sequencing template, cDNA was produced by extracting RNA and reverse transcribing it. The method was immunoSEQ multiplex PCR; TCRdb's version includes in-frame clones alone and lacks a portion of them. In the table there are approximately 150,000 clones, around 54% of which are singletons. The source material was CD4+ T cells sorted from blood. Source of these receptors: a human donor in good health.

The CDR3 sequence is CASGVFYEQYF. As DNA, the CDR3 is TGTGCCAGCGGCGTCTTCTACGAGCAGTACTTC. The gene calls are TRBV28 and TRBJ2-7; D call uncertain. The CDR3 sequence is 11 residues long. Trimming took 8 bases from V and 3 from J, leaving 8 bases between them. Germline V CDR1 and CDR2: MDHEN, SYDVKM. The full variable domain, rest sourced from reference TRBV28 and TRBJ2-7, is DVKVTQSSRYLVKRTGEKVFLECVQDMDHENMFWYRQDPGLGLRLIYFSYDVKMKEKGDIPEGYSVSREKKERFSLILESASTNQTSMYLCASGVFYEQYFGPGTRLTVT.

This clone was seen only a few times. The rearrangement joins TRBV30 to TRBJ1-5; 9 positions match TRBD1. With 3 bases clipped from V and 2 bases from J, the junction kept 5 bases outside the gene matches. Per the germline V gene, CDR1 is GTSNPN and CDR2 is SVGIG (reference sequence). The CDR3 is 15 amino acids. Here the CDR3 DNA reads TGTGCCTGGAGCGGGGGACAGGGTGGCAATCAGCCCCAGCATTTT. Translated: CAWSGGQGGNQPQHF.

The chain couples TRBV29-1 to TRBJ1-2, with unresolved D. This CDR3 has 9 residues. The germline CDR1 and CDR2 sequences are SQVTM and ANQGSEA. CDR3 protein: CSHILGYTF. DNA for the CDR3: TGCAGTCATATCCTAGGCTACACCTTC.

The J gene is TRBJ2-1, the V gene TRBV28; D could derive from TRBD1 or TRBD2 (5 bases each). The CDR3 covers 11 residues. Trimming took 7 bases from V and 9 from J, leaving 10 bases between them. CDR1 MDHEN and CDR2 SYDVKM come from the germline V gene. CDR3 nucleotides: TGTGCCAGCATTAGGGGAGCTGAGCAGTTCTTC. Translating gives CASIRGAEQFF.

The chain is built from TRBV2 and TRBJ2-7, with TRBD2 matching over 11 bases. The V gene's germline CDR1 is SNHLY and CDR2 FYNNEI. The length of the CDR3 is 14 residues. Trimming cost V 8 bases and J 2 bases; bases outside gene matches: 5. CDR3 loop: CASGRLAGTYEQYF. For the CDR3, the DNA is TGTGCCAGCGGCCGACTAGCGGGAACCTACGAGCAGTACTTC.

The rearrangement joins TRBV4-1 to TRBJ2-4; D is ambiguous. Germline V gene lookup returns CDR1 MGHRA and CDR2 YSYEKL. CDR3 length: 17 residues. V was pared by 0 bases and J by 1 base, with 13 bases between. The CDR3 DNA is TGCGCCAGCAGCCAAGAGTCCCTCTTTAGGGCCAAAAACATTCAGTACTTC. Translated, it gives CASSQESLFRAKNIQYF.

Of note for this clone: A junction end diverges from the germline sequence, so it may reflect a read error. The rearrangement joins TRBV30 to TRBJ1-2, with D possibly matching TRBD1 (5 bases). This CDR3 is 13 amino acids long. Germline-derived CDR1 and CDR2 are GTSNPN and SVGIG (reference sequence). The CDR3 loop reads CAWSRGGYYGYTF. The DNA for the CDR3 is TGTGCCTGGAGCCGGGGCGGGTACTACGGCTACACCTTC.

The chain recombines TRBV6-6 with TRBJ2-5, with 7 bases that match TRBD2. The CDR3 loop spans 13 amino acids. V dropped 5 bases and J dropped 4; count of bases not matched to a gene: 4. Germline CDR1 reads MNHNY; CDR2 reads SVGAGI (reference sequence). The CDR3 spells CASSVVAGETQYF. In nucleotides, the CDR3 is TGTGCCAGCAGTGTGGTAGCGGGAGAGACCCAGTACTTC.

The chain recombines TRBV11-2 with TRBJ2-2; D possibly corresponds to TRBD2 (5 bases). Germline loops: CDR1 SGHAT, CDR2 FQNNGV. Trimming cost V 10 bases and J 0 bases, with 21 bases left between them. The CDR3 runs to 17 residues. Here the CDR3 DNA reads TGTGCCACCCCCTCTCGGAGGCGGAGCGCGAACACCGGGGAGCTGTTTTTT. Translation: CATPSRRRSANTGELFF.

The chain uses TRBV6-5 and TRBJ1-2; 9 bases match TRBD1. Germline CDR1 and CDR2: MNHEY and SVGAGI. Trimming at V came to 0 bases and at J to 6 bases, leaving 5 bases not matched to a gene. The CDR3 spans 15 residues. CDR3 nucleotides: TGTGCCAGCAGTTACTCGGGGACAGGGAAGGATGGCTACACCTTC. Translated: CASSYSGTGKDGYTF.

V is TRBV5-1 and J is TRBJ1-2; a weak D match, TRBD1 (5 bases). The CDR3 has 15 residues. V lost 0 bases, J lost 7 bases, and 16 bases lay in between. Germline CDR1 reads SGHRS; CDR2 reads YFSETQ. DNA for the CDR3: TGCGCCAGCAGCTTGGATGGGACTCCAAGGCTTGGCTACACCTTC. Its translation: CASSLDGTPRLGYTF. Together with reference TRBV5-1 and TRBJ1-2, the CDR3 gives the full variable domain: KAGVTQTPRYLIKTRGQQVTLSCSPISGHRSVSWYQQTPGQGLQFLFEYFSETQRNKGNFPGRFSGRQFSNSRSEMNVSTLELGDSALYLCASSLDGTPRLGYTFGSGTRLTVV.

The V call is TRBV14, the J call TRBJ2-5, with D tentatively TRBD1 or TRBD2 (5 bases each). CDR1 and CDR2 from the germline V gene are SGHDN and FVKESK. The CDR3 length is 15 residues. V lost 4 bases, J lost 2 bases, and 14 bases lay in between. CDR3 coding DNA: TGTGCCAGCAGCCTGGGACGGATTATACAAGAGACCCAGTACTTC. This sequence encodes CASSLGRIIQETQYF.

The chain uses TRBV29-1 and TRBJ2-6; the D is unclear. Per the germline V gene, CDR1 is SQVTM and CDR2 is ANQGSEA. This CDR3 is 15 amino acids long. The ends were cut back, 5 bases at V and 1 base at J, with 12 bases in the middle. CDR3 loop: CSVPDISSGANVLTF. The CDR3 DNA reads TGCAGCGTTCCCGACATCTCTTCTGGGGCCAACGTCCTGACTTTC.

The genes are TRBV29-1 and TRBJ1-1; 9 bases fit TRBD1. This CDR3 spans 15 amino acids. Unmatched junction bases numbered 11, after V lost 3 bases and J lost 6 bases. Germline CDR1 and CDR2: SQVTM and ANQGSEA. In DNA, the CDR3 is TGCAGCGTTGATGTTACGGGGACAGGGTTTTCTGAAGCTTTCTTT. This codes for CSVDVTGTGFSEAFF.

V and J are TRBV29-1 and TRBJ1-3; D gene ambiguous. The germline CDR1 and CDR2 sequences are SQVTM and ANQGSEA. This CDR3 region has 12 residues. Trimming stripped 7 bases from V and 0 bases from J, with 7 bases between. The chain's CDR3 is CSGSSSGNTIYF. The CDR3 coding sequence is TGCAGCGGTTCCAGCTCTGGAAACACCATATATTTT.

The J gene is TRBJ1-1, the V gene TRBV5-4; D uncertain. The V gene lost 0 bases and the J gene lost 4 bases, with 7 bases spanning the gap. This CDR3 spans 13 amino acids. Germline V lookup: CDR1 SGHNT, CDR2 YYREEE (reference sequence). CDR3: CASSLDEGTEAFF. CDR3 bases: TGTGCCAGCAGCTTGGATGAGGGCACTGAAGCTTTCTTT.

The gene calls are TRBV5-1 and TRBJ1-2; D possibly corresponds to TRBD1 (6 bases). Trimming removed 2 bases from V and 0 bases from J, with 14 bases in between. The CDR3 sequence is 16 residues long. Germline lookup yields CDR1 SGHRS and CDR2 YFSETQ. The CDR3 DNA follows: TGCGCCAGCAGCTTAATTTCAGGGGCAGCTAACTATGGCTACACCTTC. It codes for CASSLISGAANYGYTF.

This chain uses TRBV30 with TRBJ2-1; 7 nucleotides match TRBD2. V dropped 4 bases and J dropped 4; count of bases not matched to a gene: 22. CDR1 is GTSNPN and CDR2 is SVGIG in the germline V gene (reference sequence). This CDR3 contains 19 residues. The chain's CDR3 is CAWNPNPLSSGDKYNEQFF. The DNA for the CDR3 is TGTGCCTGGAACCCCAACCCTTTATCTAGCGGAGATAAGTACAATGAGCAGTTCTTC.

This sequence joins TRBV7-8 and TRBJ1-2; the D is unclear. Per the germline V gene, CDR1 is SGHVS and CDR2 is FQNEAQ. CDR3 size: 15 residues. Between the trimmed V and J ends, which lost 1 base and 0 bases, there was a span of 9 bases. Here the CDR3 DNA reads TGTGCCAGCAGCTTAGGTCCGCCCGCTAACTATGGCTACACCTTC. It translates to CASSLGPPANYGYTF.

Notes on this clone: The junction differs from germline at one of its ends, possibly a read error. V is TRBV27 and J is TRBJ2-2, with 11 bases that match TRBD2. From germline, CDR1 is MNHEY and CDR2 SMNVEV (reference sequence). This CDR3 has 17 amino acids. CDR3 residues: CASSLSQLAGVHGELFF. The CDR3 DNA follows: TGTGCCAGCAGTCTATCTCAACTAGCGGGAGTTCACGGGGAGCTGTTTTTT.

This sequence joins TRBV11-2 and TRBJ2-1, with 9 bases lining up with TRBD2. Germline loops: CDR1 SGHAT, CDR2 FQNNGV. The junction had 10 bases not matched to a gene; V was cut back by 4 bases and J by 6 bases. The CDR3 contains 16 residues. The CDR3 DNA reads TGTGCCAGCAGCTACGAAATGGCGGGAGGGGGCAATGAGCAGTTCTTC. Translation: CASSYEMAGGGNEQFF.

This clone was seen a handful of times. The V call is TRBV29-1, the J call TRBJ1-1; no clear D. Germline CDR1 reads SQVTM; CDR2 reads ANQGSEA. The V and J ends lost 6 bases and 4 bases respectively, with 15 bases between them. This CDR3 region has 13 residues. The DNA of the CDR3 is TGCAGCGTGGCCGACACCTCCGGCACTGAAGCTTTCTTT. Translation gives CSVADTSGTEAFF.

The chain uses TRBV9 and TRBJ1-1; D not resolved. This CDR3 has 16 amino acids. CDR1 and CDR2 (germline): SGDLS, YYNGEE. V was shortened by 8 bases and J by 3 bases, with 23 bases between the two germline ends. Here the CDR3 reads CASGRRQSEVDTEAFF. The DNA for the CDR3 is TGTGCCAGTGGCCGGAGGCAATCGGAAGTAGACACTGAAGCTTTCTTT.

The chain couples TRBV7-9 to TRBJ2-7; TRBD2 matches 9 bases. This CDR3 comprises 16 residues. The ends lost 5 bases at V and 6 bases at J; junction bases unmatched: 14. From germline, CDR1 is SEHNR and CDR2 FQNEAQ (reference sequence). In DNA, the CDR3 is TGTGCCAGCAGCCCAGGGGCTAGCGGGGCCATCCCCGAGCAGTACTTC. Encoded protein: CASSPGASGAIPEQYF. Supplemented by reference TRBV7-9 and TRBJ2-7, the full variable domain reads DTGVSQNPRHKITKRGQNVTFRCDPISEHNRLYWYRQTLGQGPEFLTYFQNEAQLEKSRLLSDRFSAERPKGSFSTLEIQRTEQGDSAMYLCASSPGASGAIPEQYFGPGTRLTVT.

V usage is TRBV15 and J usage is TRBJ1-5; perhaps TRBD1 as D (5 bases). The length of the CDR3 is 13 residues. V was clipped by 0 bases and J by 11 bases, with 11 bases between them. From germline, CDR1 is LNHNV and CDR2 YYDKDF (reference sequence). The chain's CDR3 is CATSREGPSAQHF. In DNA, the CDR3 is TGTGCCACCAGCAGAGAGGGACCCAGTGCCCAGCATTTT.

This clone has just a few counts. V is TRBV5-6 and J is TRBJ2-4; 13 nucleotides match TRBD2. After removal of 5 bases from V and 8 bases from J, the junction contained 13 bases not matched to a gene. The CDR3 is 17 residues long. Germline V gene data show CDR1 as SGHDT and CDR2 as YYEEEE. The CDR3 is CASSGTPGLAGSDIQYF. Here the CDR3 DNA reads TGTGCCAGCAGTGGTACTCCGGGACTAGCGGGATCGGACATTCAGTACTTC.